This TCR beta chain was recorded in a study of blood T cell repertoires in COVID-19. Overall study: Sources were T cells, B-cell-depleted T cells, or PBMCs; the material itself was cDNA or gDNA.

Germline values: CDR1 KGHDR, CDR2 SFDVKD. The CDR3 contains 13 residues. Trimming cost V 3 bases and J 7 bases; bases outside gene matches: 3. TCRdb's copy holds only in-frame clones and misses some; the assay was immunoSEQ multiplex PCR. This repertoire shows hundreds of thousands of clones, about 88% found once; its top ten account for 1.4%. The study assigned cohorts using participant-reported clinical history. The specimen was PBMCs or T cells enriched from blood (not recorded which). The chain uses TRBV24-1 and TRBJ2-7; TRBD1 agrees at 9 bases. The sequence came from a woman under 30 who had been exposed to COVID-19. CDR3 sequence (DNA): TGTGCCACCAGTGATGGGGACAGGGTGGAGCAGTACTTC. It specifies CATSDGDRVEQYF.